The 15 T cell receptor beta chains listed next were all sequenced from one sample in a study of blood T cell repertoires in COVID-19. Clones were sequenced by immunoSEQ multiplex PCR, and TCRdb holds only the in-frame ones, with some missing. Found here are around 250,000 clones, about 88% of them singletons; the top ten hold approximately 7%. The sequenced sample was peripheral blood. These receptors were collected from a woman aged 70-85 years with active or convalescent COVID-19.

Worth noting for this clone: The same CDR3 can be traced to other DNA sequences in this sample. The chain couples TRBV20-1 to TRBJ1-1, with D maybe TRBD1 (6 bases). The CDR3 runs to 11 residues. Trimming took 4 bases from V and 5 from J, leaving 8 bases between them. CDR1 is DFQATT, CDR2 SNEGSKA, per germline (reference sequence). The CDR3 DNA reads TGCAGTGCTACCAGGGGAACTGAAGCTTTCTTT. This encodes CSATRGTEAFF.

The genes are TRBV6-2 or TRBV6-3 and TRBJ2-2; 7 bases are a match to TRBD1. CDR1 and CDR2 from the germline V gene are MNHEY and SVGEGT. The J segment lost 7 bases and the V segment lost 4 bases, leaving 6 bases of the junction unmatched. The CDR3 is 14 amino acids. The CDR3 coding sequence is TGTGCCAGCAGTTTCAAAGGGGGCCACGGGGAGCTGTTTTTT. Protein sequence: CASSFKGGHGELFF.

The V call is TRBV11-3, the J call TRBJ2-7; D gene ambiguous. V lost 0 bases to trimming and J lost 0 bases, with 6 bases between them. The CDR3 has 14 residues. The germline V gene has CDR1 SGHNT and CDR2 YENEEA. The chain's CDR3 is CASSLDPSSYEQYF. The DNA for the CDR3 is TGTGCCAGCAGCTTAGATCCGAGCTCCTACGAGCAGTACTTC.

V usage is TRBV24-1 and J usage is TRBJ2-3, with 7 bases aligning to TRBD2. With V trimmed by 8 bases and J by 2 bases, 3 bases remained unmatched. The CDR3 runs 13 residues. Germline loops: CDR1 KGHDR, CDR2 SFDVKD. The CDR3 loop reads CATNGDYTDTQYF. CDR3 coding DNA: TGTGCCACCAACGGGGACTACACAGATACGCAGTATTTT.

This clone appeared a few times. The rearrangement joins TRBV19 to TRBJ1-6, with D tentatively TRBD1 (5 bases). This CDR3 region has 16 residues. The V gene lost 4 bases and the J gene lost 9 bases, with 19 bases spanning the gap. Germline assignment: CDR1 LNHDA and CDR2 SQIVND (reference sequence). This chain's CDR3 is CASSTLLEGLSSPLHF. CDR3 sequence (DNA): TGTGCCAGTAGTACCCTACTAGAGGGACTCAGTTCACCCCTCCACTTT.

The rearrangement joins TRBV12-3 or TRBV12-4 to TRBJ2-3; D possibly corresponds to TRBD2 (5 bases). V dropped 9 bases and J dropped 1 base, with 11 bases sitting between them. The CDR3 contains 13 residues. This CDR3 is CASQDSRTDTQYF. The CDR3 DNA reads TGTGCCAGTCAGGACTCTCGCACAGATACGCAGTATTTT.

This chain links TRBV18 with TRBJ2-7; tentatively, D is TRBD1 (6 bases). The CDR3 length is 15 residues. Germline CDR1 reads KGHSH; CDR2 reads LQKENI. Trimming shortened V by 0 bases and J by 2 bases, and 11 bases separated the two germline ends. CDR3 nucleotides: TGTGCCAGCTCACCACCTAGCACAGGGACCTACGAGCAGTACTTC. The encoded protein is CASSPPSTGTYEQYF.

This chain links TRBV7-2 with TRBJ2-5; TRBD2 matches 12 bases. CDR3 size: 15 residues. Germline V lookup: CDR1 SGHTA, CDR2 FQGNSA. V was pared by 7 bases and J by 5 bases, with 8 bases of the junction left unmatched. The CDR3 DNA reads as TGTGCCAGCATTCCTAGCGGGGGGGTTCTTGAGACCCAGTACTTC. This translates into CASIPSGGVLETQYF.

The chain recombines TRBV9 with TRBJ2-1, with D perhaps TRBD1 (6 bases). The ends were cut back, 0 bases at V and 8 bases at J, with 18 bases in the middle. The CDR3 covers 16 residues. Looked up from germline, CDR1 is SGDLS and CDR2 is YYNGEE. Here the CDR3 reads CASSVVPRGALDEQFF. The CDR3 DNA is TGTGCCAGCAGCGTAGTCCCCAGGGGCGCTCTCGATGAGCAGTTCTTC.

The rearrangement links TRBV6-5 to TRBJ1-3; TRBD1 is a possible D gene (5 bases). The CDR3 extends over 13 amino acids. V was clipped by 4 bases and J by 4 bases, with 8 bases between them. CDR1 is MNHEY, CDR2 SVGAGI, per germline. The CDR3 DNA follows: TGTGCCAGCAGTTTACAGGCCGGAAACACCATATATTTT. Its protein is CASSLQAGNTIYF.

The J gene is TRBJ2-2, the V gene TRBV23-1; D is undetermined. TRBV23-1 carries the ORF label, with uncertain function. The V gene lost 8 bases and the J gene lost 6 bases, with 16 bases spanning the gap. The CDR3 is made up of 14 amino acids. This CDR3 is CASPKNESPGELFF. CDR3 coding DNA: TGCGCCAGCCCCAAAAACGAAAGCCCCGGGGAGCTGTTTTTT.

This clone occurred a few times. The genes are TRBV29-1 and TRBJ1-1; 7 nucleotides agree with TRBD1. Looked up from germline, CDR1 is SQVTM and CDR2 is ANQGSEA. CDR3 size: 12 residues. V lost 7 bases, J lost 4 bases, and 6 bases stayed unmatched. Written as DNA, the CDR3 is TGCAGCGCCCGGACAGGCGGCACTGAAGCTTTCTTT. Translating it yields CSARTGGTEAFF.

The V gene is TRBV11-2, the J gene TRBJ2-5, with 9 bases that match TRBD2. There are 19 residues in the CDR3. J was trimmed by 2 bases and V by 10 bases; bases with no gene match: 23. CDR1 is SGHAT and CDR2 is FQNNGV in the germline V gene. Here the CDR3 reads CATQSIYSGGEERQETQYF. CDR3 nucleotides: TGTGCCACTCAATCAATTTATAGCGGGGGCGAGGAGAGGCAAGAGACCCAGTACTTC.

The genes are TRBV6-2 or TRBV6-3 and TRBJ2-1, with 9 bases fitting TRBD1. Trimming at V came to 4 bases and at J to 9 bases, leaving 4 bases not matched to a gene. This CDR3 is built from 13 residues. Germline CDR1 is MNHEY and CDR2 is SVGEGT. As DNA, the CDR3 is TGTGCCAGCAGTTCGACAGGGGGAGGTGAGCAGTTCTTC. It specifies CASSSTGGGEQFF.

This chain joins TRBV7-9 and TRBJ1-5, with TRBD1 identical over 9 bases. V shed 1 base and J 7 bases; nucleotides not matched to a gene: 11. CDR1 is SEHNR and CDR2 is FQNEAQ in the germline V gene (reference sequence). This CDR3 has 17 amino acids. Here the CDR3 reads CASSLGGGQGRWQPQHF. The CDR3 coding sequence is TGTGCCAGCAGCTTAGGGGGGGGACAGGGTAGATGGCAGCCCCAGCATTTT.